The present T cell receptor (beta chain) was sequenced within a study of CD8 T cells in ankylosing spondylitis. TCRdb re-derived calls from the 5' RACE reads in MiXCR, one entry per CDR3 protein. The data hold tens of thousands of distinct CDR3 sequences, with more than 25% observed a single time. As for this clonotype: Its target is unknown.

V dropped 4 bases and J dropped 6; count of bases not matched to a gene: 8. Germline lookup yields CDR1 SEHNR and CDR2 FQNEAQ (reference sequence). The CDR3 extends over 15 amino acids. General observations from the study: From matched ankylosing spondylitis synovial fluid, disease-linked clones were reportedly recovered at significantly enriched levels.

This chain connects TRBV7-9 to TRBJ1-5, with 8 bases that match TRBD1. The clonotype originates from a male donor with ankylosing spondylitis or in good health (not recorded which). The specimen sequenced was blood, either unsorted or a sorted T cell fraction (not recorded which). CDR3 sequence reads: CASSSSGQGGQPQHF. The CDR3 DNA sequence: TGTGCCAGCAGCTCGAGCGGACAGGGAGGTCAGCCCCAGCATTTT.